This T cell receptor (beta chain) emerged from a study of T-cell memory formation after mild COVID-19. Whole-study results and caveats: Clones that contracted clustered mainly in CM and EM if CD4+ and in EMRA if CD8+. Researchers found some responding clones in pre-infection memory, a sign that cross-reactive memory joined.

The CDR3 covers 13 residues. The germline V gene encodes CDR1 SGHDT and CDR2 YYEEEE. V was trimmed by 0 bases and J by 2 bases, leaving 5 bases between them. One entry per CDR3 protein, called by TCRdb with MiXCR from the 5' RACE reads. The sample records about 110,000 distinct CDR3 sequences, about a fifth being singletons. Note on this clonotype: Its antigen is not known.

The sequenced sample consisted of PBMCs or a T cell subset sorted from them (not recorded which). The receptor was isolated from a man between 18 and 29 years old who had mild COVID-19 (a few samples of this study predate the infection). Cell type and time point are not known. The chain couples TRBV5-6 to TRBJ1-1; D remains unclear. The CDR3 protein is CASSLGSNTEAFF. The CDR3 bases are TGTGCCAGCAGCTTGGGCAGCAACACTGAAGCTTTCTTT.